These 20 T cell receptor beta chains share one sample of origin, sequenced in a study of control samples from healthy donors and cancer patients. Produced via immunoSEQ multiplex PCR; TCRdb's table is partial and in-frame only. The data show about 140,000 clones, with approximately 94% seen just once and about 12% held by the top ten. What was sequenced was blood. These receptors were taken from a man between 35 and 55 years old in good health.

This rearrangement joins TRBV15 to TRBJ1-5; D not resolved. Germline V CDR1 and CDR2: LNHNV, YYDKDF (reference sequence). The CDR3 is made up of 14 amino acids. V was trimmed by 5 bases and J by 3 bases, leaving 11 bases between them. CDR3 sequence reads: CATSWMGNNQPQHF. The CDR3 bases are TGTGCCACCAGCTGGATGGGGAACAATCAGCCCCAGCATTTT.

This rearrangement joins TRBV27 to TRBJ1-2; the D gene is possibly TRBD1 (5 bases). This CDR3 has 15 residues. CDR1 and CDR2 (germline): MNHEY, SMNVEV (reference sequence). V was pared by 6 bases and J by 4 bases, with 18 bases between. The CDR3 DNA is TGTGCCAGCAGCTTAATAGCCGGGGACTTCTATGGCTACACCTTC. Its protein is CASSLIAGDFYGYTF.

The chain links TRBV5-1 to TRBJ1-4; TRBD1 matches 7 bases. This CDR3 is 15 amino acids long. Germline assignment: CDR1 SGHRS and CDR2 YFSETQ. Losses at the gene ends were 4 bases for V and 5 bases for J; bases not matched to a gene: 8. The CDR3 here is CASSISGQTNEKLFF. CDR3 DNA sequence: TGCGCCAGCAGCATTTCGGGACAGACCAATGAAAAACTGTTTTTT.

J is TRBJ2-5 and V is TRBV19; weak D call: TRBD2 (5 bases). V gave up 0 bases and J gave up 4 bases, with 9 bases separating them. Germline V gene data show CDR1 as LNHDA and CDR2 as SQIVND (reference sequence). There are 14 residues in the CDR3. The CDR3 coding sequence is TGTGCCAGTAGTATAGAATCCGGAGGAGAGACCCAGTACTTC. Translated: CASSIESGGETQYF.

This chain links TRBV7-9 with TRBJ2-6; 7 bases are a match to TRBD1. The ends lost 5 bases at V and 0 bases at J; junction bases unmatched: 4. The CDR3 spans 16 residues. Germline V CDR1 and CDR2: SEHNR, FQNEAQ (reference sequence). CDR3 amino acids: CASSRNRGSGANVLTF. The CDR3 coding sequence is TGTGCCAGCAGCCGGAACAGGGGCTCTGGGGCCAACGTCCTGACTTTC.

The chain links TRBV9 to TRBJ1-2; no definite D call. CDR1 is SGDLS, CDR2 YYNGEE, per germline. With 0 bases removed from V and 5 bases from J, the gap between germline ends came to 5 bases. There are 12 residues in the CDR3. The CDR3, as DNA: TGTGCCAGCAGCGTAGGAGGTTATGGCTACACCTTC. This encodes CASSVGGYGYTF.

The chain carries TRBV28 and TRBJ2-3; no reliable D call. Germline V gene sequence: CDR1 MDHEN, CDR2 SYDVKM. This CDR3 contains 12 residues. The V gene lost 9 bases and the J gene lost 3 bases, with 10 bases spanning the gap. The CDR3 protein is CASQVPTDTQYF. CDR3 nucleotide sequence: TGTGCCAGTCAGGTGCCGACAGATACGCAGTATTTT. The full variable domain, with the rest looked up from reference TRBV28 and TRBJ2-3, is DVKVTQSSRYLVKRTGEKVFLECVQDMDHENMFWYRQDPGLGLRLIYFSYDVKMKEKGDIPEGYSVSREKKERFSLILESASTNQTSMYLCASQVPTDTQYFGPGTRLTVL.

The chain couples TRBV9 to TRBJ2-4, with D possibly being TRBD2 (5 bases). V gave up 0 bases and J gave up 7 bases, with 14 bases separating them. The length of the CDR3 is 15 residues. Germline loops: CDR1 SGDLS, CDR2 YYNGEE. DNA of the CDR3: TGTGCCAGCAGCGTAGGGGCCCTAGCCGGGAACATTCAGTACTTC. This gives the protein CASSVGALAGNIQYF.

This clone came up once. V is TRBV27 and J is TRBJ1-6, with D hard to call. Germline assignment: CDR1 MNHEY and CDR2 SMNVEV (reference sequence). CDR3 length: 16 amino acids. The V and J ends lost 5 bases and 5 bases respectively, with 16 bases between them. In DNA form, the CDR3 reads TGTGCCAGCAGTCTGCAGCGAGGCACCCATAATTCACCCCTCCACTTT. It codes for CASSLQRGTHNSPLHF.

The rearrangement links TRBV6-5 to TRBJ1-6; 10 bases line up with TRBD1. The V gene end was trimmed by 4 bases and the J gene end by 9 bases; junction bases not matched to a gene: 3. The V gene's germline CDR1 is MNHEY and CDR2 SVGAGI. The CDR3 runs 14 residues. DNA for the CDR3: TGTGCCAGCAGTTGGGGGACAGGGGTTTCACCCCTCCACTTT. As protein: CASSWGTGVSPLHF.

The chain couples TRBV6-5 to TRBJ1-6, with D unclear. Per germline, CDR1 MNHEY and CDR2 SVGAGI. CDR3 length equals 13 residues. V was shortened by 7 bases and J by 13 bases, with 17 bases between the two germline ends. CDR3 nucleotide sequence: TGTGCCAGCATGAGGCCCAGCAGTTGGCCCCTCCACTTT. It codes for CASMRPSSWPLHF.

This chain joins TRBV14 and TRBJ1-2; TRBD1 aligns across 8 bases. The CDR3 totals 16 residues. V trimming: 4 bases; J trimming: 5 bases; junction bases outside the gene matches: 12. Germline CDR1 is SGHDN and CDR2 is FVKESK. The CDR3 nucleotides are TGTGCCAGCAGCCCGGAAGGGCAGGGGGCCGGGTATGGCTACACCTTC. Translating it yields CASSPEGQGAGYGYTF.

The genes are TRBV4-2 and TRBJ2-5; D uncertain. CDR3 length equals 13 residues. Germline CDR1 reads LGHNA; CDR2 reads YNFKEQ. V lost 1 base and J 13 bases, leaving 16 bases between the germline ends. This CDR3 is CASSQGRDGDVYF. The CDR3 DNA reads as TGTGCCAGCAGCCAAGGTCGAGACGGCGATGTGTACTTC.

The rearrangement uses TRBV9 and TRBJ1-1, with 7 bases matching TRBD1. Trimming took 4 bases from V and 8 from J; bases not matched to a gene: 8. Germline-derived CDR1 and CDR2 are SGDLS and YYNGEE. The CDR3 is made up of 13 amino acids. The CDR3 region has the DNA TGTGCCAGCAGCTTCCGACAGGGTGAGGAAGCTTTCTTT. This gives the protein CASSFRQGEEAFF.

This chain connects TRBV7-9 to TRBJ1-3; D not resolved. Germline CDR1 and CDR2: SEHNR and FQNEAQ (reference sequence). The germline V and J ends were trimmed by 1 base and 2 bases, with 15 bases remaining between them. This CDR3 has 17 residues. The CDR3 region is CASSLGSGSGPGNTIYF. CDR3 coding DNA: TGTGCCAGCAGCTTAGGGTCGGGCTCAGGTCCTGGAAACACCATATATTTT.

The V call is TRBV27, the J call TRBJ1-1, with a possible D match to TRBD1 (5 bases). Germline V gene sequence: CDR1 MNHEY, CDR2 SMNVEV (reference sequence). This CDR3 is 16 amino acids long. V dropped 2 bases and J dropped 5 bases, with 18 bases sitting between them. CDR3 sequence (DNA): TGTGCCAGCAGTTTACCCCCCCGGGGGGGGGAAACTGAAGCTTTCTTT. Protein sequence: CASSLPPRGGETEAFF.

This chain links TRBV6-6 with TRBJ2-7; 9 bases match TRBD2. The V and J ends lost 6 bases and 6 bases, in that order; junction bases with no gene match: 15. The CDR3 loop spans 16 amino acids. The germline V gene encodes CDR1 MNHNY and CDR2 SVGAGI (reference sequence). CDR3 nucleotide sequence: TGTGCCAGCAGCCTCCGGGAACTAGCGGGTGCCCTCGAGCAGTACTTC. It encodes CASSLRELAGALEQYF.

This clone was detected once. The chain carries TRBV12-3 or TRBV12-4 and TRBJ1-2; D is ambiguous. The length of the CDR3 is 12 residues. The germline V and J ends were trimmed by 8 bases and 8 bases, with 15 bases remaining between them. CDR3 residues: CASVAPSSGYTF. The CDR3 coding sequence is TGTGCCAGCGTTGCCCCTTCAAGCGGCTACACCTTC.

This chain joins TRBV4-1 and TRBJ1-1; 9 nucleotides align to TRBD1. The CDR3 totals 16 residues. Looked up from germline, CDR1 is MGHRA and CDR2 is YSYEKL. V lost 3 bases and J lost 3; bases outside the gene matches: 8. The CDR3 coding sequence is TGCGCCAGCAGCCACCGACAGGGGGTCATGGACACTGAAGCTTTCTTT. This codes for CASSHRQGVMDTEAFF.

This chain joins TRBV2 and TRBJ1-1, with D possibly TRBD1 on 6 matching bases. Germline assignment: CDR1 SNHLY and CDR2 FYNNEI. This CDR3 has 13 amino acids. Trimming took off 9 bases at V and 0 bases at J, with 11 bases between the two ends. The CDR3, as DNA: TGTGCCAGTGGGAGACAGGTGAACACTGAAGCTTTCTTT. Translated, it gives CASGRQVNTEAFF.